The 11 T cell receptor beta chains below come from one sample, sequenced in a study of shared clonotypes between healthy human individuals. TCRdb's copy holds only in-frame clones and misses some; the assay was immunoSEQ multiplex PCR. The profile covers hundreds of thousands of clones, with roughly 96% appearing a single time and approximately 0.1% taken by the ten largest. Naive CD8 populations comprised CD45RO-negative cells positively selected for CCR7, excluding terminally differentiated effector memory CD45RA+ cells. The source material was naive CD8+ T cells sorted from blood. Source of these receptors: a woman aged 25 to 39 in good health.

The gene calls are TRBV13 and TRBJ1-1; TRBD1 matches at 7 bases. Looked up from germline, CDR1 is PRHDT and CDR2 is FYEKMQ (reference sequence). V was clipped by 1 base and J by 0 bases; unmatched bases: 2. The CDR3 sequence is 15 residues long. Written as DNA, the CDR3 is TGTGCCAGCAGCTTAGAGGGGGCCTTGAACACTGAAGCTTTCTTT. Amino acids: CASSLEGALNTEAFF.

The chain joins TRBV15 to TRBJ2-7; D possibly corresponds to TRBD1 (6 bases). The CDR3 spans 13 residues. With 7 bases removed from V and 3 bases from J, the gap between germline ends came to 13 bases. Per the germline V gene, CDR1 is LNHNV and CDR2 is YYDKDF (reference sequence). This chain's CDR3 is CATTEGESYEQYF. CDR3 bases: TGTGCCACCACCGAGGGGGAGAGCTACGAGCAGTACTTC. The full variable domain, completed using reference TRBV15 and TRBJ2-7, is DAMVIQNPRYQVTQFGKPVTLSCSQTLNHNVMYWYQQKSSQAPKLLFHYYDKDFNNEADTPDNFQSRRPNTSFCFLDIRSPGLGDTAMYLCATTEGESYEQYFGPGTRLTVT.

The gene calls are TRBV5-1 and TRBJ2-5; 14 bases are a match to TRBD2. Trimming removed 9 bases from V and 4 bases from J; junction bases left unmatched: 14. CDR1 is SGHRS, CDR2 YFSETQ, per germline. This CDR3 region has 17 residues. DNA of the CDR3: TGCGCCACCGCGACTAGCGGGAGGGGAGGACGTCTAGAGACCCAGTACTTC. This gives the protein CATATSGRGGRLETQYF.

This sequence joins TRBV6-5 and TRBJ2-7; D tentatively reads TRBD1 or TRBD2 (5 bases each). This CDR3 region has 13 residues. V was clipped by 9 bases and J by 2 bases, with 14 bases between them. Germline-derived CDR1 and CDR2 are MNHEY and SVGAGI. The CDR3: CASGAEGAYEQYF. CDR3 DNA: TGTGCCAGTGGGGCTGAGGGAGCCTACGAGCAGTACTTC.

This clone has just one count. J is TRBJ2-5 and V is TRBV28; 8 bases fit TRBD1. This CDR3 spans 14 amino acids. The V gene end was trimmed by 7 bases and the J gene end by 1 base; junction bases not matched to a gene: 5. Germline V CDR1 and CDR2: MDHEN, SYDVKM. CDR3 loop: CASTTDRAQETQYF. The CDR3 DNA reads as TGTGCCAGCACCACGGACAGGGCCCAAGAGACCCAGTACTTC.

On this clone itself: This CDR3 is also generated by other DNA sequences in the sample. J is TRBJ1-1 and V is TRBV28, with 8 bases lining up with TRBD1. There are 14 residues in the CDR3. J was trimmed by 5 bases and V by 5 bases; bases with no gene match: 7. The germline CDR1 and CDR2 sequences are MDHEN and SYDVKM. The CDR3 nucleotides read TGTGCCAGCAGTCCCACAGGGGGGGGAACTGAAGCTTTCTTT. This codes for CASSPTGGGTEAFF.

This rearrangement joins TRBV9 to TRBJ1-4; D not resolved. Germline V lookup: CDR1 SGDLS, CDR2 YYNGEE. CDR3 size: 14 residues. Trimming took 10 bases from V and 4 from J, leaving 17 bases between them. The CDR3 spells CAHGRARHNEKLFF. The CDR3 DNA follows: TGTGCCCATGGGAGGGCGCGTCATAATGAAAAACTGTTTTTT.

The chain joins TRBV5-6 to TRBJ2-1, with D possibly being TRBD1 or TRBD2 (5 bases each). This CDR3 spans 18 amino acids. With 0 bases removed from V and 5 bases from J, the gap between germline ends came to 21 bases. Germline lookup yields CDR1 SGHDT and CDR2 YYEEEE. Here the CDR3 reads CASSLAQSPGGQDNEQFF. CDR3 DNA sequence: TGTGCCAGCAGCTTGGCCCAATCCCCCGGAGGACAAGACAATGAGCAGTTCTTC.

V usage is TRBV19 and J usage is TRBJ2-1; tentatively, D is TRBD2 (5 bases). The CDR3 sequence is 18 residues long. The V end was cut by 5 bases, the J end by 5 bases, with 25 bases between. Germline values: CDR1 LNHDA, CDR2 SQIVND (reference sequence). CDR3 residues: CASSATAPLARYDNEQFF. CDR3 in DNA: TGTGCCAGTAGTGCCACGGCCCCCCTAGCTCGTTACGACAATGAGCAGTTCTTC.

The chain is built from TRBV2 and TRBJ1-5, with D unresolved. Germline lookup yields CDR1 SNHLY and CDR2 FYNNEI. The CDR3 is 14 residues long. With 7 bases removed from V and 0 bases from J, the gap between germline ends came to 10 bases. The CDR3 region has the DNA TGTGCCAGCAACGACCGAGATAGCAATCAGCCCCAGCATTTT. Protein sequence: CASNDRDSNQPQHF.

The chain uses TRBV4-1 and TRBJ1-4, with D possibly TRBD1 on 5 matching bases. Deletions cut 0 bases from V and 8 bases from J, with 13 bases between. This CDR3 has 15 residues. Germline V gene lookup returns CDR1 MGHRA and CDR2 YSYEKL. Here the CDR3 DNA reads TGCGCCAGCAGCCAAGATGGCAGGGAGGGGGAAAAACTGTTTTTT. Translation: CASSQDGREGEKLFF.